The next 27 T cell receptor beta chains were all read from a single sample in a study of T cells after yellow fever vaccination. TCRdb analysed the 5' RACE reads with MiXCR anew, one entry per CDR3 protein. Found here are around 590,000 distinct CDR3 sequences, about 12% of them singletons; the top ten hold around 14%. Here the sequenced sample was PBMCs, taken on the day of the yellow fever booster vaccination. The source is a man younger than 45 who received the YFV17D yellow fever vaccine.

This clonotype was detected a few times. The chain is built from TRBV28 and TRBJ2-7; 7 bases line up with TRBD1. Unmatched junction bases numbered 6, after V lost 6 bases and J lost 7 bases. Germline values: CDR1 MDHEN, CDR2 SYDVKM. The CDR3 extends over 12 amino acids. CDR3 sequence (DNA): TGTGCCAGCAGCTTACAGGGGAGAGAGCAGTACTTC. Encoded protein: CASSLQGREQYF.

The chain joins TRBV7-3 to TRBJ2-3; D call uncertain. This CDR3 is 13 amino acids long. V lost 3 bases, J lost 4 bases, and 8 bases lay in between. Germline CDR1 reads SGHTA; CDR2 reads FQGTGA. The CDR3 reads CASSFLWADTQYF. DNA for the CDR3: TGTGCCAGCAGCTTTTTGTGGGCAGATACGCAGTATTTT.

In its sample, this clonotype was seen many times. V and J are TRBV24-1 and TRBJ2-7; TRBD1 agrees at 9 bases. The V segment lost 9 bases and the J segment 4 bases; nucleotides outside the gene matches: 0. Germline V gives CDR1 KGHDR, CDR2 SFDVKD. The CDR3 runs to 11 residues. CDR3 amino acids: CATGQGYEQYF. The CDR3 DNA is TGTGCCACCGGACAGGGGTACGAGCAGTACTTC.

V gene TRBV4-3 combines with J gene TRBJ1-3; D is perhaps TRBD1 (5 bases). The V gene lost 0 bases and the J gene lost 0 bases, with 9 bases spanning the gap. Germline V gene data show CDR1 as LGHNA and CDR2 as YSLEER. The CDR3 has 16 residues. CDR3 protein: CASSQDGGLSGNTIYF. In nucleotides, the CDR3 is TGCGCCAGCAGCCAAGATGGGGGACTCTCTGGAAACACCATATATTTT.

This clonotype was seen more than once but under ten times. The chain links TRBV20-1 to TRBJ1-6; D is undetermined. V lost 0 bases and J lost 11, with 11 bases in between. Germline V CDR1 and CDR2: DFQATT, SNEGSKA (reference sequence). This CDR3 contains 13 residues. The CDR3 is CSAREVGYPPLHF. DNA for the CDR3: TGCAGTGCTAGAGAAGTGGGTTATCCACCCCTCCACTTT.

The chain links TRBV10-1 to TRBJ2-1, with D perhaps TRBD2 (6 bases). V lost 4 bases, J lost 3 bases, and 16 bases lay in between. The CDR3 has 16 amino acids. Per germline, CDR1 WNHNN and CDR2 SYGVQD (reference sequence). The chain's CDR3 is CASSGSAGKGYNEQFF. In DNA form, the CDR3 reads TGCGCCAGCAGTGGTTCCGCGGGGAAGGGCTACAATGAGCAGTTCTTC.

This clonotype was observed a handful of times. V is TRBV29-1 and J is TRBJ2-7; unclear D gene. The V gene lost 4 bases and the J gene lost 3 bases, with 10 bases spanning the gap. The germline CDR1 and CDR2 sequences are SQVTM and ANQGSEA. There are 12 residues in the CDR3. CDR3 nucleotide sequence: TGCAGCGTTGTGGGCGGCTTCTACGAGCAGTACTTC. Protein sequence: CSVVGGFYEQYF.

This clonotype was counted between two and nine times. This rearrangement joins TRBV5-1 to TRBJ2-3; 15 bases are a match to TRBD2. This CDR3 contains 18 residues. The germline V gene encodes CDR1 SGHRS and CDR2 YFSETQ. V lost 2 bases to trimming and J lost 5 bases; unmatched junction nucleotides: 9. In DNA, the CDR3 is TGCGCCAGCAGCTTCAAAAGGGCGGGACTAGCGGGAGGAGATACGCAGTATTTT. It is translated as CASSFKRAGLAGGDTQYF. The variable domain in full, with the rest retrieved from reference TRBV5-1 and TRBJ2-3, is KAGVTQTPRYLIKTRGQQVTLSCSPISGHRSVSWYQQTPGQGLQFLFEYFSETQRNKGNFPGRFSGRQFSNSRSEMNVSTLELGDSALYLCASSFKRAGLAGGDTQYFGPGTRLTVL.

This clonotype has a handful of counts. The genes are TRBV27 and TRBJ2-7; possible D gene TRBD2, 6 bases. The CDR3 is 14 residues long. Trimming stripped 4 bases from V and 2 bases from J, with 12 bases between. Germline V gene lookup returns CDR1 MNHEY and CDR2 SMNVEV (reference sequence). The CDR3 nucleotides are TGTGCCAGCAGTTCGCGGGACGCCACCTACGAGCAGTACTTC. This codes for CASSSRDATYEQYF.

The V and J genes are TRBV4-3 and TRBJ2-7; D uncertain. Germline CDR1 and CDR2: LGHNA and YSLEER. The CDR3 length is 17 residues. The germline V and J ends were trimmed by 1 base and 0 bases, with 16 bases remaining between them. CDR3 loop: CASSQGVDSPFSYEQYF. DNA of the CDR3: TGCGCCAGCAGCCAAGGGGTGGATAGCCCATTCTCCTACGAGCAGTACTTC.

This clonotype occurred a few times. The chain is built from TRBV28 and TRBJ1-2, with 9 bases identical to TRBD1. The CDR3 sequence is 15 residues long. The V and J ends lost 2 bases and 8 bases, in that order; junction bases with no gene match: 9. The V gene's germline CDR1 is MDHEN and CDR2 SYDVKM. The CDR3 DNA sequence: TGTGCCAGCAGTTTAGCGGACAGGGGTGAAGGGGGCTACACCTTC. It codes for CASSLADRGEGGYTF.

This clonotype showed up just a few times. The chain uses TRBV10-3 and TRBJ2-1, with D hard to call. From germline, CDR1 is ENHRY and CDR2 SYGVKD. The CDR3 is 13 residues long. Deletions cut 0 bases from V and 3 bases from J, with 3 bases between. The CDR3 reads CAISESLYNEQFF. The CDR3 bases are TGTGCCATCAGTGAGTCGCTCTACAATGAGCAGTTCTTC.

This sequence joins TRBV29-1 and TRBJ2-3; 7 nucleotides match TRBD1. Germline trimming cut 7 bases from V and 0 bases from J; bases unmatched to any gene: 10. Germline CDR1 SQVTM, CDR2 ANQGSEA. The CDR3 runs to 15 residues. The CDR3 bases are TGCAGCGCCTCCGGTGGGACAGCTAGCACAGATACGCAGTATTTT. Translating it yields CSASGGTASTDTQYF.

This clonotype was seen more than once but under ten times. The V gene is TRBV5-6, the J gene TRBJ2-5, with TRBD2 matching over 11 bases. This CDR3 has 16 residues. Germline loops: CDR1 SGHDT, CDR2 YYEEEE. With V trimmed by 2 bases and J by 3 bases, 6 bases remained unmatched. The DNA for the CDR3 is TGTGCCAGCAGCTTTAGCGGGAGGGCCTGGGAAGAGACCCAGTACTTC. Translation: CASSFSGRAWEETQYF.

This clonotype was detected only a few times. The V call is TRBV30, the J call TRBJ2-4, with D perhaps given as TRBD1 or TRBD2 (7 bases each). V was shortened by 3 bases and J by 1 base, with 19 bases between the two germline ends. CDR3 size: 17 residues. Per the germline V gene, CDR1 is GTSNPN and CDR2 is SVGIG (reference sequence). Here the CDR3 reads CAWRGGDSGLAKNIQYF. The CDR3 DNA is TGTGCCTGGAGAGGGGGGGACAGCGGGTTGGCCAAAAACATTCAGTACTTC. The variable domain in full, completed from reference TRBV30 and TRBJ2-4, reads SQTIHQWPATLVQPVGSPLSLECTVEGTSNPNLYWYRQAAGRGLQLLFYSVGIGQISSEVPQNLSASRPQDRQFILSSKKLLLSDSGFYLCAWRGGDSGLAKNIQYFGAGTRLSVL.

This clonotype was counted between two and nine times. This chain connects TRBV7-2 to TRBJ2-7; no clear D gene. The V gene's germline CDR1 is SGHTA and CDR2 FQGNSA. The CDR3 is 15 amino acids. Trimming shortened V by 1 base and J by 3 bases, and 13 bases separated the two germline ends. In DNA form, the CDR3 reads TGTGCCAGCAGCTTAGAGGCGGAAGGGTACTACGAGCAGTACTTC. This gives the protein CASSLEAEGYYEQYF.

This chain joins TRBV5-1 and TRBJ2-1; TRBD2 aligns across 8 bases. After removal of 0 bases from V and 5 bases from J, the junction contained 4 bases not matched to a gene. This CDR3 has 15 amino acids. CDR1 and CDR2 from the germline V gene are SGHRS and YFSETQ. The CDR3 region is CASSLGLARNNEQFF. The CDR3 coding sequence is TGCGCCAGCAGCTTGGGACTAGCGAGAAACAATGAGCAGTTCTTC.

The CDR3 loop is CSARSPVSEKLFF. The CDR3, as DNA: TGCAGTGCTAGGTCCCCTGTCTCGGAAAAACTGTTTTTT. The chain has TRBV20-1 and TRBJ1-4; unclear D gene. Germline assignment: CDR1 DFQATT and CDR2 SNEGSKA (reference sequence). The length of the CDR3 is 13 residues. Trimming cost V 3 bases and J 8 bases, with 13 bases left between them.

This clonotype was seen a few times. This chain connects TRBV20-1 to TRBJ2-3; 12 bases are shared with TRBD2. This CDR3 has 13 residues. Per germline, CDR1 DFQATT and CDR2 SNEGSKA (reference sequence). For the CDR3, the DNA is TGCAGATTGACTAGCGGGAGAGGAGATACGCAGTATTTT. Translated: CRLTSGRGDTQYF.

This clonotype was counted only a few times. The rearrangement joins TRBV20-1 to TRBJ2-4; TRBD2 might be the D (5 bases). V lost 3 bases and J 12 bases, leaving 18 bases between the germline ends. Germline lookup yields CDR1 DFQATT and CDR2 SNEGSKA (reference sequence). This CDR3 is built from 13 residues. CDR3 nucleotide sequence: TGCAGTGCTAGGGAAGCCTCCCTAGCCAATCAGTACTTC. It is translated as CSAREASLANQYF.

This clonotype was counted many times. This chain links TRBV7-6 with TRBJ2-7; a weak D match, TRBD2 (5 bases). This CDR3 comprises 12 residues. The V gene lost 5 bases and the J gene lost 3 bases, with 8 bases spanning the gap. Germline assignment: CDR1 SGHVS and CDR2 FNYEAQ. The CDR3 spells CASSAGGYEQYF. For the CDR3, the DNA is TGTGCCAGCAGCGCCGGAGGCTACGAGCAGTACTTC.

The gene calls are TRBV28 and TRBJ2-1, with D possibly matching TRBD1 (5 bases). V lost 6 bases and J lost 6, with 27 bases in between. This CDR3 is 18 amino acids long. In germline, CDR1 is MDHEN, CDR2 SYDVKM. The CDR3: CASRLDTDGTRLFNEQFF. The DNA of the CDR3 is TGTGCCAGCAGACTGGACACGGATGGCACACGCCTGTTCAATGAGCAGTTCTTC.

J is TRBJ2-2 and V is TRBV5-4; weak D call: TRBD2 (5 bases). The CDR3 has 17 amino acids. Germline-derived CDR1 and CDR2 are SGHNT and YYREEE (reference sequence). Trimming left V 1 base short and J 2 bases short, with 15 bases between. CDR3 region: CASSLPTRERNTGELFF. The CDR3 DNA sequence: TGTGCCAGCAGCTTGCCCACTAGGGAGAGAAACACCGGGGAGCTGTTTTTT.

In this sample, this clonotype turned up a few times. CDR3 sequence: CASSRRQTLLNTEAFF. The CDR3 region has the DNA TGTGCCAGCTCCCGACGACAGACTTTATTGAACACTGAAGCTTTCTTT. The chain couples TRBV18 to TRBJ1-1, with D perhaps matching TRBD1 (5 bases). The CDR3 length is 16 residues. Trimming took off 6 bases at V and 0 bases at J, with 17 bases between the two ends. The germline V gene encodes CDR1 KGHSH and CDR2 LQKENI.

The sample holds a few counts of this clonotype. The chain carries TRBV7-2 and TRBJ2-7; tentative D call: TRBD2 (5 bases). Per the germline V gene, CDR1 is SGHTA and CDR2 is FQGNSA. The CDR3 has 13 amino acids. V dropped 5 bases and J dropped 4 bases, with 12 bases sitting between them. The CDR3 DNA sequence: TGTGCCAGCAGCCCCGGGGTCCTTTACGAGCAGTACTTC. Protein sequence: CASSPGVLYEQYF.

The chain joins TRBV6-5 to TRBJ2-7; 11 bases agree with TRBD2. There are 16 residues in the CDR3. Germline loops: CDR1 MNHEY, CDR2 SVGAGI. V was pared by 2 bases and J by 5 bases, with 8 bases of the junction left unmatched. The DNA for the CDR3 is TGTGCCAGCAGTTACGGTCTAGCGGGAGGCATCCACGAGCAGTACTTC. It specifies CASSYGLAGGIHEQYF.

This clonotype was seen only a few times. The chain employs TRBV27 and TRBJ2-7; 8 bases fit TRBD1. Germline V CDR1 and CDR2: MNHEY, SMNVEV (reference sequence). With 2 bases clipped from V and 5 bases from J, the junction kept 14 bases outside the gene matches. The CDR3 runs to 17 residues. The CDR3 DNA reads as TGTGCCAGCAGTTTACGGGCGTCCGGCAGGGGGCTCCACGAGCAGTACTTC. Translation gives CASSLRASGRGLHEQYF.